The source of this T cell receptor (beta chain) is a study of T cells in localized non-small cell lung cancer. On this clone itself: Its antigen is as yet unknown.

TCRdb's table, derived via immunoSEQ multiplex PCR, lists solely in-frame clones and lacks some. This sample has roughly 72,000 clones, with about 90% found just once. The CDR3 consists of 16 residues. Per germline, CDR1 LGHNA and CDR2 YNFKEQ. Trimming shortened V by 0 bases and J by 1 base, and 11 bases separated the two germline ends. Whole-study findings and limits: Uninvolved adjacent lung showed higher T cell clonality than tumor. In adjacent lung appeared a median about 58 of the top 100 tumor clones. Since sequencing was restricted to only one region of the tumor, intratumor heterogeneity remains a possibility.

This TCR derives from a male donor aged 60 or over with stage III squamous cell lung carcinoma. The input for sequencing was peripheral blood, taken before any cancer treatment. The rearrangement uses TRBV4-2 and TRBJ2-3; D unresolved. CDR3: CASSQDGTVGTDTQYF. The CDR3 nucleotides read TGTGCCAGCAGCCAAGATGGAACTGTGGGCACAGATACGCAGTATTTT.